This entry lists 2 T cell receptor beta chains sequenced from one sample in a study of T cells after yellow fever vaccination. From the 5' RACE reads, TCRdb called clonotypes with MiXCR, one entry per CDR3 protein. The data show hundreds of thousands of distinct CDR3 sequences, with around 6.4% seen just once and approximately 15% held by the top ten. This material consisted of PBMCs, taken 5 days after the yellow fever booster vaccination. These receptors were taken from a man aged 25 to 40 who received the YFV17D yellow fever vaccine.

This clonotype is a singleton in its sample. A much larger clone sits a single nucleotide away, making a read error possible. J is TRBJ2-7 and V is TRBV20-1; 9 bases are shared with TRBD2. Germline trimming cut 6 bases from V and 4 bases from J; bases unmatched to any gene: 7. Germline assignment: CDR1 DFQATT and CDR2 SNEGSKA (reference sequence). This CDR3 comprises 13 residues. The CDR3 loop is CSAVSGRGYEQYF. The CDR3 region has the DNA TGCAGTGCCGTTAGCGGGAGAGGATACGAGCAGTACTTC.

This clonotype was counted only a few times. The chain employs TRBV6-1 and TRBJ2-1; TRBD2 matches 10 bases. V was pared by 8 bases and J by 10 bases, with 11 bases of the junction left unmatched. The CDR3 consists of 14 residues. CDR1 and CDR2 (germline): MNHNS, SASEGT. The CDR3 region has the DNA TGTGCCAGCGAATCACTAGCGGGAACTTCCGAGCAGTTCTTC. It codes for CASESLAGTSEQFF.